Shown below are 7 T cell receptor beta chains from a single sample sequenced in a study of blood T cell repertoires in COVID-19. TCRdb keeps only in-frame clones here, not all; method: immunoSEQ multiplex PCR. The profile shows some 80,000 clones, about four fifths of them singletons. The sample consisted of peripheral blood. Every receptor here comes from a human donor in a cohort sampled during active COVID-19.

This chain links TRBV28 with TRBJ2-3, with 7 bases that match TRBD2. Trimming took 6 bases from V and 0 from J; bases not matched to a gene: 9. CDR1 is MDHEN, CDR2 SYDVKM, per germline. This CDR3 contains 16 residues. The CDR3: CASRLGTTSSTDTQYF. As DNA, the CDR3 is TGTGCCAGCAGATTAGGGACTACTTCTAGCACAGATACGCAGTATTTT.

The chain's CDR3 is CAASTGHGETQYF. In nucleotides, the CDR3 is TGTGCCGCCAGCACAGGACATGGAGAGACCCAGTACTTC. The gene calls are TRBV19 and TRBJ2-5; D perhaps matches TRBD1 (5 bases). V was clipped by 11 bases and J by 4 bases, with 17 bases between them. CDR1 is LNHDA and CDR2 is SQIVND in the germline V gene (reference sequence). This CDR3 is 13 amino acids long. Complete variable domain (other parts from reference TRBV19 and TRBJ2-5): DGGITQSPKYLFRKEGQNVTLSCEQNLNHDAMYWYRQDPGQGLRLIYYSQIVNDFQKGDIAEGYSVSREKKESFPLTVTSAQKNPTAFYLCAASTGHGETQYFGPGTRLLVL.

The table lists this clone with a few counts. This chain joins TRBV3-1 (or the pseudogene TRBV3-2) and TRBJ2-7; D gene uncertain. Trimming shortened V by 0 bases and J by 2 bases, and 5 bases separated the two germline ends. The CDR3 sequence is 13 residues long. Germline CDR1 reads LGHDT; CDR2 reads YNNKEL (reference sequence). CDR3 coding DNA: TGTGCCAGCAGCCAAGATGGGCCCTACGAGCAGTACTTC. Translation: CASSQDGPYEQYF.

This clone has a handful of counts. This chain uses TRBV3-1 (or the pseudogene TRBV3-2) with TRBJ1-1, with TRBD1 as a possible D gene (5 bases). The CDR3 consists of 14 residues. V was shortened by 1 base and J by 1 base, with 7 bases between the two germline ends. Germline V gene sequence: CDR1 LGHDT, CDR2 YNNKEL (reference sequence). The CDR3 sequence: CASSQAGGNTEAFF. CDR3 nucleotide sequence: TGTGCCAGCAGCCAAGCGGGGGGGAACACTGAAGCTTTCTTT.

The rearrangement joins TRBV18 to TRBJ2-4; 7 nucleotides align to TRBD2. The CDR3 contains 15 residues. Trimming cost V 1 base and J 8 bases; bases outside gene matches: 8. Germline V lookup: CDR1 KGHSH, CDR2 LQKENI. The CDR3 DNA sequence: TGTGCCAGCTCACCACAGGGGAGTCGGGGGGACATTCAGTACTTC. It yields the protein CASSPQGSRGDIQYF.

J is TRBJ2-1 and V is TRBV30; TRBD2 matches 12 bases. The V gene end was trimmed by 5 bases and the J gene end by 7 bases; junction bases not matched to a gene: 0. CDR1 is GTSNPN, CDR2 SVGIG, per germline (reference sequence). The CDR3 sequence is 12 residues long. The CDR3 reads CAWGTSGNEQFF. CDR3 coding DNA: TGTGCCTGGGGGACTAGCGGGAATGAGCAGTTCTTC.

Here the CDR3 DNA reads TGTGCCAGTAGTACTCAGGGGATCCATAGCACAGATACGCAGTATTTT. Translated, it gives CASSTQGIHSTDTQYF. The chain links TRBV19 to TRBJ2-3; TRBD1 is a possible D gene (6 bases). The germline V and J ends were trimmed by 4 bases and 0 bases, with 14 bases remaining between them. The CDR3 contains 16 residues. Germline CDR1 LNHDA, CDR2 SQIVND (reference sequence).